This entry lists 5 T cell receptor beta chains sequenced from one sample in a study of OX40 agonist ivuxolimab in advanced cancers. TCRdb's copy holds only in-frame clones and misses some; the assay was immunoSEQ multiplex PCR. Among about 58,000 clones listed, around 89% were seen once. The starting material was CD4+ or CD8+ T cells sorted from blood, obtained in a trial of the OX40 agonist ivuxolimab. These receptors were collected from an adult with an advanced solid tumor such as melanoma, head and neck, liver or kidney cancer.

The genes are TRBV4-2 and TRBJ2-7; weak D call: TRBD1 (6 bases). The ends were cut back, 4 bases at V and 4 bases at J, with 20 bases in the middle. This CDR3 is 16 amino acids long. Per the germline V gene, CDR1 is LGHNA and CDR2 is YNFKEQ. The CDR3 is CASSLEGGEPSYEQYF. As DNA, the CDR3 is TGTGCCAGCAGCCTTGAAGGGGGAGAACCCTCGTACGAGCAGTACTTC.

This clone turned up a few times. The rearrangement joins TRBV5-8 to TRBJ2-7; D gene ambiguous. The germline gives CDR1 SGHTS, CDR2 YDEGEE. V dropped 4 bases and J dropped 6 bases, with 11 bases sitting between them. The CDR3 spans 12 residues. The CDR3 DNA is TGTGCCAGCAGCCCGCCGGGCGGCGAGCAGTACGTC. Protein sequence: CASSPPGGEQYV.

The CDR3 DNA is TGTGCCAGCAGACGAACCCGCGAAGGGGGGGGGAACACTGAAGCTTTCTTT. This translates into CASRRTREGGGNTEAFF. The chain has TRBV7-3 and TRBJ1-1, with D perhaps matching TRBD1 (6 bases). Germline V lookup: CDR1 SGHTA, CDR2 FQGTGA. This CDR3 region has 17 residues. Trimming removed 6 bases at V and 1 base at J, with 21 bases between.

This clone was picked up a small number of times. V is TRBV6-4 and J is TRBJ2-1, with 7 bases identical to TRBD2. The CDR3 extends over 16 amino acids. V lost 0 bases, J lost 3 bases, and 5 bases stayed unmatched. Germline-derived CDR1 and CDR2 are MRHNA and SNTAGT. CDR3: CASSDSAGAGYNEQFF. The DNA for the CDR3 is TGTGCCAGCAGTGACTCTGCGGGAGCGGGCTACAATGAGCAGTTCTTC.

V usage is TRBV7-9 and J usage is TRBJ2-3; no clear D. Trimming pared 3 bases from V and 6 bases from J, leaving 13 bases between. The CDR3 covers 14 residues. Germline CDR1 and CDR2: SEHNR and FQNEAQ (reference sequence). DNA of the CDR3: TGTGCCAGCAGCTTCCCCTATACGGAGGATACGCAGTATTTT. It is translated as CASSFPYTEDTQYF.